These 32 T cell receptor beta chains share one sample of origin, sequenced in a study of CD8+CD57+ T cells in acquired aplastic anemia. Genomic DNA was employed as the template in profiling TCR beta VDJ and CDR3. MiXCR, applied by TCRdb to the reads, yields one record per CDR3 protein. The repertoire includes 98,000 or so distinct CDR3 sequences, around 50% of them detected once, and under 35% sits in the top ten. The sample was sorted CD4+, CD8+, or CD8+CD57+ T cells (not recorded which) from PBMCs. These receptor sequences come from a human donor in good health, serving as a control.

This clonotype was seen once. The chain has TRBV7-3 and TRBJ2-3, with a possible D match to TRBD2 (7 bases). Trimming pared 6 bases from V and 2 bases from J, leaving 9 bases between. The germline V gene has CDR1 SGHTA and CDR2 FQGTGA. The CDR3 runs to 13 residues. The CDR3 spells CASRAGATDTQYF. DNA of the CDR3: TGTGCCAGCAGGGCGGGGGCCACAGATACGCAGTATTTT. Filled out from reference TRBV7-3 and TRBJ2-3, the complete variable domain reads GAGVSQTPSNKVTEKGKYVELRCDPISGHTALYWYRQSLGQGPEFLIYFQGTGAADDSGLPNDRFFAVRPEGSVSTLKIQRTERGDSAVYLCASRAGATDTQYFGPGTRLTVL.

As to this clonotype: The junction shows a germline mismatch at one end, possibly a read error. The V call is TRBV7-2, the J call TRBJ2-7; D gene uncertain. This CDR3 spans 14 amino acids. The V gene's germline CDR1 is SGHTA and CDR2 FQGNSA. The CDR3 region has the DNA TGTGCCAGCAGTTATCGGGCCGTCTCCTACGAGCAGTGCTTC. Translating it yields CASSYRAVSYEQCF.

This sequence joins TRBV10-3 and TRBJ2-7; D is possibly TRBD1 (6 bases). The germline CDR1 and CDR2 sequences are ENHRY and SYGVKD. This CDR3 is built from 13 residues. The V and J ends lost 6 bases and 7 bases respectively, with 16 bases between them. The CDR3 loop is CAIREDSYNEQYF. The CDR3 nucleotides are TGTGCCATCAGGGAGGACAGCTACAATGAGCAGTACTTC.

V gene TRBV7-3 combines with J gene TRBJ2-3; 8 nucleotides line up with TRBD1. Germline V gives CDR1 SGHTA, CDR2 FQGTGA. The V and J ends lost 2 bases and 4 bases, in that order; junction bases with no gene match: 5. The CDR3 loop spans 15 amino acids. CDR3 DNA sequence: TGTGCCAGCAGCTTAGTTCGGACAGGGTCAGATACGCAGTATTTT. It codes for CASSLVRTGSDTQYF.

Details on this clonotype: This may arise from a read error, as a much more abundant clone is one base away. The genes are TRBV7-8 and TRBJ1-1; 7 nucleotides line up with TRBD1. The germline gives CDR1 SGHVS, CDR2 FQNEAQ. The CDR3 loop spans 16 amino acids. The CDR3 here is CASSSDRQGAGTEALF. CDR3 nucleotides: TGTGCCAGCAGCTCGGATCGACAGGGAGCGGGCACTGAAGCTCTCTTT.

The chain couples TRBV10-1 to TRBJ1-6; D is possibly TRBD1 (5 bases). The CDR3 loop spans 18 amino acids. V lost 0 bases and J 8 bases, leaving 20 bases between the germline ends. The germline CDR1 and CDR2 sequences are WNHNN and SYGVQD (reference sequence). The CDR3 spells CASSESTLGTLKDSPLHF. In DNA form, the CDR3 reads TGCGCCAGCAGTGAGTCGACGTTGGGGACTTTAAAGGATTCACCCCTCCACTTT.

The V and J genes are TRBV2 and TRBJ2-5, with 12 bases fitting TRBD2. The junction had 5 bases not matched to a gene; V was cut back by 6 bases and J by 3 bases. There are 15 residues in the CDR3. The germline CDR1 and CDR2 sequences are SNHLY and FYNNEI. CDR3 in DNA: TGTGCCAGCAGGGAGCTAGCGGGGGGGAAAGAGACCCAGTACTTC. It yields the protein CASRELAGGKETQYF.

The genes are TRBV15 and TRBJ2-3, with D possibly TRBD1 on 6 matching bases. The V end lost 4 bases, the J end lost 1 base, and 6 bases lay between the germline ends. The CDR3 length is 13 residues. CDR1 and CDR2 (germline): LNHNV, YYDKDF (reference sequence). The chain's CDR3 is CATSTGGTDTQYF. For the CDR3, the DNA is TGTGCCACCAGCACAGGGGGCACAGATACGCAGTATTTT.

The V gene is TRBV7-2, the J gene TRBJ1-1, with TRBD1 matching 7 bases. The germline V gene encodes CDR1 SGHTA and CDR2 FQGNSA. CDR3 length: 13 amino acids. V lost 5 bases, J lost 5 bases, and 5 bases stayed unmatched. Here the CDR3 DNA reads TGTGCCAGCAGCGTATTGACAGGGACTGAAGCTTTCTTT. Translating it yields CASSVLTGTEAFF.

The CDR3 bases are TGTGCCACCAGTGCCCTTAGACAGGGCGGGTATAATTCACCCCTCCACTTT. The encoded protein is CATSALRQGGYNSPLHF. The chain employs TRBV24-1 and TRBJ1-6, with 7 bases fitting TRBD1. Germline values: CDR1 KGHDR, CDR2 SFDVKD. V dropped 5 bases and J dropped 4; count of bases not matched to a gene: 10. The CDR3 length is 17 residues.

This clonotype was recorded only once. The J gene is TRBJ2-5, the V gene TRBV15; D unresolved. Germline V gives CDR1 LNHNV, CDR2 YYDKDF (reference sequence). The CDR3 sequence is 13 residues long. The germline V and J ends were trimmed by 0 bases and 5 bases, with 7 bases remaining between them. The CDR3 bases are TGTGCCACCAGCAGAGATTTCAGGGAGACCCAGTACTTC. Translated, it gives CATSRDFRETQYF.

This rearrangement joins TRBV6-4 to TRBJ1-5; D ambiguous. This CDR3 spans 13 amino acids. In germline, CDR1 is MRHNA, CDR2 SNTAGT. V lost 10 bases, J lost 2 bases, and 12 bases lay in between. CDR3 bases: TGTGCCACCGCACCGGAAGGCAATCAGCCCCAGCATTTT. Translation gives CATAPEGNQPQHF.

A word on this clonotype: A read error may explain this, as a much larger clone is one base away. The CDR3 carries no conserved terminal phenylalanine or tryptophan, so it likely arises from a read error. CDR3 sequence reads: CASREDRVWDQETQYL. As DNA, the CDR3 is TGTGCCAGCAGAGAGGACAGGGTTTGGGACCAAGAGACCCAGTACCTC. The chain carries TRBV6-1 and TRBJ2-5; 8 bases agree with TRBD1. The CDR3 runs to 16 residues. Unmatched junction bases numbered 9, after V lost 6 bases and J lost 0 bases. Germline loops: CDR1 MNHNS, CDR2 SASEGT.

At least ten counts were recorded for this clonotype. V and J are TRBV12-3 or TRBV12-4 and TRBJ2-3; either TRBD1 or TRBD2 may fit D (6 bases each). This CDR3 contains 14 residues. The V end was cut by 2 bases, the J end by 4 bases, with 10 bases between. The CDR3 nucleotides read TGTGCCAGCAGTTTAAGGGGGGCCCCAGATACGCAGTATTTT. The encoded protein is CASSLRGAPDTQYF.

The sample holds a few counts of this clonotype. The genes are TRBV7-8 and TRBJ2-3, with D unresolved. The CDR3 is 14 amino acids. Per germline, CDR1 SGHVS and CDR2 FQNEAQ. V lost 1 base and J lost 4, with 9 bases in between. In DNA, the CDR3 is TGTGCCAGCAGCTTAGACCTCAGGTCAGATACGCAGTATTTT. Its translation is CASSLDLRSDTQYF.

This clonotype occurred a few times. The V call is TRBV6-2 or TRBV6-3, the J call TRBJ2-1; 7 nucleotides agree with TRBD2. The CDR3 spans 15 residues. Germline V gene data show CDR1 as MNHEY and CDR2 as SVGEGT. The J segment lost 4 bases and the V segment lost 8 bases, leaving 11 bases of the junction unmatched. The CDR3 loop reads CASCLGAGFYNEQFF. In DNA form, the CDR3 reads TGTGCCAGCTGCCTTGGAGCGGGGTTTTACAATGAGCAGTTCTTC.

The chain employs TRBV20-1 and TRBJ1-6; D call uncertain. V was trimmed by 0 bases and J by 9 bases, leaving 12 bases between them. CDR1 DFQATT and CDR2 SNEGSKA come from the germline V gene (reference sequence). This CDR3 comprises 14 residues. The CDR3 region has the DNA TGCAGTGCTAGAGATAAGGGCTCAGGTTCACCCCTCCACTTT. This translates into CSARDKGSGSPLHF.

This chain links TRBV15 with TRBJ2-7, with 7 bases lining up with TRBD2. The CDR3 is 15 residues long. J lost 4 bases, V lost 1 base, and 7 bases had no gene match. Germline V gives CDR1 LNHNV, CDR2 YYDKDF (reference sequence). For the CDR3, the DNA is TGTGCCACCAGCAGAGTCGGGGGGTCAGGGTACGAGCAGTACTTC. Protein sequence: CATSRVGGSGYEQYF.

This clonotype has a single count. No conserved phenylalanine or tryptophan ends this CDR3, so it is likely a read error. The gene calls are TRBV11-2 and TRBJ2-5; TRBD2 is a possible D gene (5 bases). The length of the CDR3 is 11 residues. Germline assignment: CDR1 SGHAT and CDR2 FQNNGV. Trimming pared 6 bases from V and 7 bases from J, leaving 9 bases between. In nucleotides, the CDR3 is TGTGCCAGCAGATCCAGCGGGACCCAGTACCTC. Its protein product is CASRSSGTQYL.

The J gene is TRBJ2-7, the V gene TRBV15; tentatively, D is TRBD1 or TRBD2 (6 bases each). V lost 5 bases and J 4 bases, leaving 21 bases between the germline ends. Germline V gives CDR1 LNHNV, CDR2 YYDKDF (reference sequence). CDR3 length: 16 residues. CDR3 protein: CATSGVRDIGLYEQYF. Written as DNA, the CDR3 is TGTGCCACCAGCGGAGTGCGGGACATCGGTTTGTACGAGCAGTACTTC.

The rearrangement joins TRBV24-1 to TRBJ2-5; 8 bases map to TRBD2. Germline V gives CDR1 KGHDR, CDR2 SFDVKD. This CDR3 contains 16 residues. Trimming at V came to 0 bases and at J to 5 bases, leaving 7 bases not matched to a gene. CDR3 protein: CATSDLRRGVGETQYF. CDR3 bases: TGTGCCACCAGTGATTTGCGGCGGGGGGTTGGGGAGACCCAGTACTTC.

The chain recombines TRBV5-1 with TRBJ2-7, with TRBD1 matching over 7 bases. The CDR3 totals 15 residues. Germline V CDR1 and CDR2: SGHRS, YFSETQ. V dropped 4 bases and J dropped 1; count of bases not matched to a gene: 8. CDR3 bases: TGCGCCAGCAGCGATGGGACAGCGGAATCCTACGAGCAGTACTTC. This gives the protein CASSDGTAESYEQYF.

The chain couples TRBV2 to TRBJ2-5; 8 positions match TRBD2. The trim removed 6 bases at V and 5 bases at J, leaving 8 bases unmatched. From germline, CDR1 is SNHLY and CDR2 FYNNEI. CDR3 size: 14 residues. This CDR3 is CASSPSGRGETQYF. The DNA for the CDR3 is TGTGCCAGCAGCCCCTCCGGGAGGGGTGAGACCCAGTACTTC.

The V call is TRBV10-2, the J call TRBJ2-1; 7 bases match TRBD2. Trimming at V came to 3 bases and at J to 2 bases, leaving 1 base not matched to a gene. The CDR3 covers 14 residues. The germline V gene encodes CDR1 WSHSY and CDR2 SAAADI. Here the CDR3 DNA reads TGCGCCAGCAGTGAAGGGACTACCTACAATGAGCAGTTCTTC. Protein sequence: CASSEGTTYNEQFF.

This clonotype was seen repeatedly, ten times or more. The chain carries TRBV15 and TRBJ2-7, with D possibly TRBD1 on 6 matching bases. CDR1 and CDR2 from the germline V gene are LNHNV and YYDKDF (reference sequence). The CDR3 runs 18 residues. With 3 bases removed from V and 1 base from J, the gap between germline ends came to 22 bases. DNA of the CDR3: TGTGCCACCAGCAGGGGACGGTTACCCGGGACACTATCCTACGAGCAGTACTTC. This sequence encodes CATSRGRLPGTLSYEQYF.

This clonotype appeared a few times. The DNA of the CDR3 is TGTGCCAGCAGTGACAGCTCCTACGAGCAGTACTTC. Protein product: CASSDSSYEQYF. The chain recombines TRBV6-1 with TRBJ2-7; no clear D gene. This CDR3 contains 12 residues. V lost 3 bases and J lost 0, with 3 bases in between. Germline V gene lookup returns CDR1 MNHNS and CDR2 SASEGT.

The CDR3 bases are TGCAGTGCTAGAGGAGTTGGAGGGCAGTTCTTC. Translated, it gives CSARGVGGQFF. The J gene is TRBJ2-1, the V gene TRBV20-1, with D possibly matching TRBD2 (5 bases). The CDR3 is 11 amino acids. V dropped 1 base and J dropped 12 bases, with 10 bases sitting between them. Germline V gene data show CDR1 as DFQATT and CDR2 as SNEGSKA (reference sequence).

CDR3 DNA sequence: TGTGCCAGCAGTTTCGGCAGGGCGAGCTCCTACGAGCAGTACTTC. Residues: CASSFGRASSYEQYF. This chain uses TRBV12-3 or TRBV12-4 with TRBJ2-7; the D gene is possibly TRBD1 (5 bases). The CDR3 consists of 15 residues. V shed 3 bases and J shed 0 bases, with 12 bases lying between them.

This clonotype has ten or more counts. The CDR3: CASSQDSRNTEAFF. DNA of the CDR3: TGTGCCAGCAGCCAAGATTCAAGGAACACTGAAGCTTTCTTT. The chain couples TRBV4-2 to TRBJ1-1, with D hard to call. Trimming removed 0 bases from V and 1 base from J, with 6 bases in between. CDR1 is LGHNA, CDR2 YNFKEQ, per germline. This CDR3 contains 14 residues.

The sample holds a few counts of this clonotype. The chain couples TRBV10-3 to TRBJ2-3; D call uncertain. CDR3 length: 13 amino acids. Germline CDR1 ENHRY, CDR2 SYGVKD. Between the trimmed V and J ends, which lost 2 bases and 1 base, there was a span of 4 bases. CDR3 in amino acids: CAISEAGTDTQYF. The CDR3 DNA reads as TGTGCCATCAGTGAGGCGGGCACAGATACGCAGTATTTT.

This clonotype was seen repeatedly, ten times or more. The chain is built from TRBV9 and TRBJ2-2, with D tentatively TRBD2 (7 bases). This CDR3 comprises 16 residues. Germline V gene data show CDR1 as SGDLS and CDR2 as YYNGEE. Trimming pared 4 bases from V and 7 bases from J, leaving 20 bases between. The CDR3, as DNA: TGTGCCAGCAGCCCCCGGGGGGCAGGGGCGGACGGGGAGCTGTTTTTT. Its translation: CASSPRGAGADGELFF.

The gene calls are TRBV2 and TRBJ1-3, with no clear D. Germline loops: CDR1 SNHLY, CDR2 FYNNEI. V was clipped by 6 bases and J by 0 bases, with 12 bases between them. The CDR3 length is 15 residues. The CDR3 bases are TGTGCCAGCAGAGAAATCGATTCCTCTGGAAACACCATATATTTT. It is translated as CASREIDSSGNTIYF.